These 14 T cell receptor beta chains were all obtained from the same sample, sequenced in a study of T cells after yellow fever vaccination. TCRdb itself ran the 5' RACE reads through MiXCR, one entry per CDR3 protein. The repertoire holds about 400,000 distinct CDR3 sequences, approximately 10% seen once, with more than 15% in the top ten. Source: PBMCs, taken on the day of the first yellow fever vaccination. The receptors shown here come from a man aged 18 to 29 who received the YFV17D yellow fever vaccine.

The chain combines TRBV20-1 with TRBJ2-7, with 10 bases that match TRBD2. Germline V gene sequence: CDR1 DFQATT, CDR2 SNEGSKA (reference sequence). The ends lost 2 bases at V and 3 bases at J; junction bases unmatched: 7. The CDR3 runs 15 residues. CDR3: CSARRASGSYYEQYF. CDR3 DNA sequence: TGCAGTGCTAGAAGGGCTAGCGGGAGCTACTACGAGCAGTACTTC.

This clonotype was detected ten times or more. The V and J genes are TRBV2 and TRBJ1-1, with D tentatively TRBD1 (6 bases). V lost 6 bases to trimming and J lost 4 bases, with 9 bases between them. This CDR3 is 12 amino acids long. Looked up from germline, CDR1 is SNHLY and CDR2 is FYNNEI. The CDR3 DNA is TGTGCCAGCAGGAGGGGGGGCACTGAAGCTTTCTTT. Amino acids: CASRRGGTEAFF.

The genes are TRBV5-5 and TRBJ2-7; D remains ambiguous. The ends were cut back, 2 bases at V and 0 bases at J, with 9 bases in the middle. Germline CDR1 reads SGHKS; CDR2 reads YYEKEE (reference sequence). This CDR3 spans 14 amino acids. Written as DNA, the CDR3 is TGTGCCAGCAGCTTTCGCGGCAGCTCCTACGAGCAGTACTTC. Amino acids: CASSFRGSSYEQYF.

This clonotype occurred a few times. This sequence joins TRBV6-1 and TRBJ1-1, with TRBD1 matching 9 bases. CDR1 and CDR2 from the germline V gene are MNHNS and SASEGT. The CDR3 covers 14 residues. The V segment lost 6 bases and the J segment 5 bases; nucleotides outside the gene matches: 7. CDR3 bases: TGTGCCAGCAGCCCACAGGGGGCGTGGACTGAAGCTTTCTTT. Translating gives CASSPQGAWTEAFF.

This clonotype was counted a few times. The rearrangement links TRBV5-4 to TRBJ1-6, with D perhaps TRBD1 (6 bases). V shed 1 base and J shed 9 bases, with 17 bases lying between them. Germline V gene lookup returns CDR1 SGHNT and CDR2 YYREEE (reference sequence). The CDR3 runs to 16 residues. The CDR3 loop reads CASSLFGGTDRSPLHF. Here the CDR3 DNA reads TGTGCCAGCAGCTTGTTCGGGGGCACGGATCGTTCACCCCTCCACTTT. Using reference TRBV5-4 and TRBJ1-6 for the parts outside the CDR3, the full variable domain is ETGVTQSPTHLIKTRGQQVTLRCSSQSGHNTVSWYQQALGQGPQFIFQYYREEENGRGNFPPRFSGLQFPNYSSELNVNALELDDSALYLCASSLFGGTDRSPLHFGNGTRLTVT.

This clonotype has more than one count but fewer than ten. V and J are TRBV7-2 and TRBJ2-5; D gene ambiguous. Trimming left V 5 bases short and J 3 bases short, with 19 bases between. Germline CDR1 is SGHTA and CDR2 is FQGNSA. CDR3 length: 16 residues. In DNA form, the CDR3 reads TGTGCCAGCAGCGTCCAAGGGCCAGCGACCGAAGAGACCCAGTACTTC. Amino acids: CASSVQGPATEETQYF.

The chain couples TRBV5-5 to TRBJ2-7; possible D gene TRBD2, 5 bases. Looked up from germline, CDR1 is SGHKS and CDR2 is YYEKEE (reference sequence). The CDR3 spans 14 residues. Between the trimmed V and J ends, which lost 1 base and 12 bases, there was a span of 20 bases. The CDR3 region is CASSLRRGDYPRYF. The CDR3 nucleotides are TGTGCCAGCAGCTTGCGCCGTGGAGACTACCCCCGGTACTTC.

This clonotype was seen a few times. The V and J genes are TRBV7-2 and TRBJ2-3, with TRBD1 matching 8 bases. The germline V gene has CDR1 SGHTA and CDR2 FQGNSA. The CDR3 covers 15 residues. V lost 3 bases to trimming and J lost 3 bases; unmatched junction nucleotides: 5. As DNA, the CDR3 is TGTGCCAGCAGCTTCAGGGGGCCCCTAACAGATACGCAGTATTTT. This encodes CASSFRGPLTDTQYF.

The rearrangement uses TRBV28 and TRBJ1-1, with 7 nucleotides matching TRBD1. The CDR3 is made up of 17 amino acids. V shed 4 bases, J shed 1 base, and the junction held 12 bases outside the gene matches. The germline gives CDR1 MDHEN, CDR2 SYDVKM. CDR3 sequence: CASSSRYSDRANTEAFF. The CDR3 region has the DNA TGTGCCAGCAGTTCTAGATACTCCGACAGGGCGAACACTGAAGCTTTCTTT.

This clonotype was picked up many times. The chain couples TRBV7-2 to TRBJ2-3, with D maybe TRBD2 (6 bases). The CDR3 runs 15 residues. Germline V gene data show CDR1 as SGHTA and CDR2 as FQGNSA. The V gene lost 4 bases and the J gene lost 5 bases, with 16 bases spanning the gap. CDR3 sequence (DNA): TGTGCCAGCAGCTCCCTAGGACTAAGTCGAGATACGCAGTATTTT. Translation: CASSSLGLSRDTQYF.

The chain recombines TRBV9 with TRBJ2-3; D is perhaps TRBD1 (5 bases). The V gene's germline CDR1 is SGDLS and CDR2 YYNGEE. Trimming shortened V by 3 bases and J by 3 bases, and 11 bases separated the two germline ends. The CDR3 length is 14 residues. This chain's CDR3 is CASSEPQGTDTQYF. CDR3 bases: TGTGCCAGCAGCGAGCCCCAGGGTACAGATACGCAGTATTTT.

This clonotype was observed a handful of times. The rearrangement joins TRBV7-9 to TRBJ2-3; D uncertain. This CDR3 region has 14 residues. CDR1 SEHNR and CDR2 FQNEAQ come from the germline V gene (reference sequence). V lost 2 bases to trimming and J lost 3 bases, with 9 bases between them. CDR3 DNA sequence: TGTGCCAGCAGCTTAAGATTATCGACAGATACGCAGTATTTT. Its protein product is CASSLRLSTDTQYF.

The chain employs TRBV3-1 and TRBJ1-2, with D perhaps TRBD1 (5 bases). The CDR3 consists of 13 residues. Germline values: CDR1 LGHDT, CDR2 YNNKEL (reference sequence). The ends were cut back, 3 bases at V and 5 bases at J, with 10 bases in the middle. The CDR3 sequence: CASSQGHFYGYTF. The DNA for the CDR3 is TGTGCCAGCAGCCAGGGGCACTTTTATGGCTACACCTTC. Variable domain in full (rest from reference TRBV3-1 and TRBJ1-2): DTAVSQTPKYLVTQMGNDKSIKCEQNLGHDTMYWYKQDSKKFLKIMFSYNNKELIINETVPNRFSPKSPDKAHLNLHINSLELGDSAVYFCASSQGHFYGYTFGSGTRLTVV.

The gene calls are TRBV12-3 or TRBV12-4 and TRBJ1-3; 7 nucleotides align to TRBD1. Trimming removed 4 bases from V and 0 bases from J; junction bases left unmatched: 3. The CDR3 runs to 15 residues. The CDR3 region is CASSSAGGSGNTIYF. The CDR3 bases are TGTGCCAGCAGTTCAGCAGGGGGCTCTGGAAACACCATATATTTT.